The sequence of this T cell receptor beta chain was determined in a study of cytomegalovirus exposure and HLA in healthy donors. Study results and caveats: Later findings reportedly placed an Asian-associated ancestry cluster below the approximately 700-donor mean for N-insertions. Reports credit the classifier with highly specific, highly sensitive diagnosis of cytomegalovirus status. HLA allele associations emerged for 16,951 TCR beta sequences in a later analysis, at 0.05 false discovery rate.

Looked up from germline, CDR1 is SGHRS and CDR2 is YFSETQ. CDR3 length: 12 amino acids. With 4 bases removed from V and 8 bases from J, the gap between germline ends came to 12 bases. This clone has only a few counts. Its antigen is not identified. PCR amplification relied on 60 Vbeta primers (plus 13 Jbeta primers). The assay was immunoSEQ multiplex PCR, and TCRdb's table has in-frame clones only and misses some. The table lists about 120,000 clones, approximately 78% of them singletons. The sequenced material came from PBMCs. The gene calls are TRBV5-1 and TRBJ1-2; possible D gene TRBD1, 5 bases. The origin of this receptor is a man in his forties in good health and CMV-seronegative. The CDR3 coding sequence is TGCGCCAGCAGCGACTCGGGGGTGGGCTACACCTTC. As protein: CASSDSGVGYTF. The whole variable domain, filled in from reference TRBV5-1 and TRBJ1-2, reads KAGVTQTPRYLIKTRGQQVTLSCSPISGHRSVSWYQQTPGQGLQFLFEYFSETQRNKGNFPGRFSGRQFSNSRSEMNVSTLELGDSALYLCASSDSGVGYTFGSGTRLTVV.